This T cell receptor (beta chain) is drawn from a study of spatial heterogeneity in lung cancer. The study, taken as a whole, reports: Tumor mutation counts were tracked by expanded intratumoral alpha and beta TCR counts.

Time point reported: sample taken at primary tumor resection. The donor population consisted of approximately 79 patients with untreated, early-stage non-small cell lung cancer. V lost 5 bases and J 5 bases, leaving 13 bases between the germline ends. Germline V gene lookup returns CDR1 LGHDT and CDR2 YNNKEL (reference sequence). The CDR3 runs to 13 residues. In this sample, this clonotype is medium-sized (0.01 to 0.1%). The antigen is undetermined. Since the library was made to target alpha chains, this beta chain is a stray read and its abundance is not meaningful. Individual TCR cDNA molecules each bore their own unique molecular identifier. TCRdb re-derived calls from the 5' RACE reads in MiXCR, one entry per CDR3 protein. The data contain some 11,000 distinct CDR3 sequences, 6.5% to 8.5% of them singletons.

This chain joins TRBV3-1 and TRBJ2-7, with D perhaps TRBD2 (6 bases). The starting material was lung tumor tissue, obtained at surgery. This clonotype was sampled from a female donor with early-stage non-small cell lung cancer. This chain's CDR3 is CASSENRGNEQYF. The CDR3 coding sequence is TGTGCCAGCAGCGAAAACCGGGGGAACGAGCAGTACTTC.